Shown below are 8 T cell receptor beta chains from a single sample sequenced in a study of Ad26.COV2.S vaccination and SARS-CoV-2 variants. Documented treatment: roughly 20 received Ad26.COV2.S at low or high dose, single or two shots; roughly five received placebo; per-sample allocation not given. Sampling was performed 63 days after the first vaccine or placebo injection. TCRdb's copy holds only in-frame clones and misses some; the assay was immunoSEQ multiplex PCR. The data contain about half a million clones, 80% to 90% of them seen just once; the ten biggest clones take up approximately 1.7%. This specimen was peripheral blood, taken in a trial of Ad26.COV2.S vaccine versus placebo. The receptors come from a person aged 18-60 years who received the Ad26.COV2.S COVID-19 vaccine or a placebo.

This clone has a single count. CDR3 region: CSVETDTEAFF. The CDR3 DNA reads as TGCAGCGTTGAGACCGACACTGAAGCTTTCTTT. The V call is TRBV29-1, the J call TRBJ1-1; D is uncertain. The CDR3 is made up of 11 amino acids. The V end was cut by 3 bases, the J end by 3 bases, with 5 bases between. Germline V gene data show CDR1 as SQVTM and CDR2 as ANQGSEA.

V and J are TRBV7-9 and TRBJ1-4; 7 bases map to TRBD1. This CDR3 has 14 amino acids. Trimming cost V 7 bases and J 8 bases; bases outside gene matches: 10. CDR1 is SEHNR, CDR2 FQNEAQ, per germline (reference sequence). The CDR3 here is CASTSQGEEEKLFF. DNA of the CDR3: TGTGCCAGCACCTCCCAGGGGGAAGAGGAAAAACTGTTTTTT. Complete variable domain (other parts from reference TRBV7-9 and TRBJ1-4): DTGVSQNPRHKITKRGQNVTFRCDPISEHNRLYWYRQTLGQGPEFLTYFQNEAQLEKSRLLSDRFSAERPKGSFSTLEIQRTEQGDSAMYLCASTSQGEEEKLFFGSGTQLSVL.

The chain carries TRBV6-2 or TRBV6-3 and TRBJ2-1, with TRBD2 identical over 9 bases. The CDR3 spans 16 residues. The V gene end was trimmed by 2 bases and the J gene end by 3 bases; junction bases not matched to a gene: 5. Germline-derived CDR1 and CDR2 are MNHEY and SVGEGT. The CDR3 sequence: CASSYPLAGNYNEQFF. Here the CDR3 DNA reads TGTGCCAGCAGTTACCCCCTAGCGGGGAACTACAATGAGCAGTTCTTC.

V is TRBV7-9 and J is TRBJ2-7; D gene uncertain. The V gene's germline CDR1 is SEHNR and CDR2 FQNEAQ (reference sequence). The CDR3 has 12 residues. Trimming removed 4 bases from V and 3 bases from J, with 7 bases in between. This CDR3 is CASSSDVYEQYF. The CDR3 DNA is TGTGCCAGCAGCTCGGACGTCTACGAGCAGTACTTC.

The V call is TRBV19, the J call TRBJ1-1; D ambiguous. CDR3 length equals 12 residues. V dropped 10 bases and J dropped 5 bases, with 14 bases sitting between them. Germline CDR1 is LNHDA and CDR2 is SQIVND (reference sequence). CDR3 region: CATKGLNTEAFF. The CDR3 DNA follows: TGTGCCACCAAAGGGCTTAATACTGAAGCTTTCTTT.

This chain uses TRBV19 with TRBJ1-2; 9 bases agree with TRBD1. V lost 1 base, J lost 2 bases, and 5 bases stayed unmatched. This CDR3 is built from 16 residues. Germline-derived CDR1 and CDR2 are LNHDA and SQIVND (reference sequence). The CDR3 bases are TGTGCCAGTAGTATAGGGGGGACAGGGCTGAACTATGGCTACACCTTC. Its protein product is CASSIGGTGLNYGYTF.

In its sample, this clone was seen once. The chain couples TRBV7-3 to TRBJ2-1; D is perhaps TRBD2 (5 bases). V gave up 3 bases and J gave up 9 bases, with 12 bases separating them. Germline assignment: CDR1 SGHTA and CDR2 FQGTGA. CDR3 size: 13 residues. CDR3 sequence (DNA): TGTGCCAGCAGCTTGAGAGGGATAGCTGAGCAGTTCTTC. Residues: CASSLRGIAEQFF.

The V and J genes are TRBV30 and TRBJ1-2; D gene unclear. Germline V gene lookup returns CDR1 GTSNPN and CDR2 SVGIG (reference sequence). The CDR3 totals 13 residues. V was shortened by 0 bases and J by 3 bases, with 8 bases between the two germline ends. For the CDR3, the DNA is TGTGCCTGGAGTGTGTCGGATTACTATGGCTACACCTTC. Encoded protein: CAWSVSDYYGYTF.